These 28 T cell receptor beta chains were sequenced from one sample in a study of STAT3 mutations in large granular lymphocyte leukemia. General observations from the study: Every T-LGLL patient had at least one immunodominant TCRbeta clonotype.

Here immunoSEQ multiplex PCR was the method, and the copy in TCRdb shows in-frame clones only, minus some. The repertoire holds 1,500 to 2,500 clones, less than 70% seen once, with about 56% in the top ten. Their target antigens are unknown. Sequenced input: peripheral blood mononuclear cells. Every receptor here comes from a man aged 50 or older with T-cell large granular lymphocyte leukemia. Some clones in this sample may be carry-over from other donors' samples.

This chain uses TRBV29-1 with TRBJ2-1; 14 positions agree with TRBD2. Trimming removed 1 base from V and 9 bases from J; junction bases left unmatched: 5. Germline lookup yields CDR1 SQVTM and CDR2 ANQGSEA. The CDR3 has 15 amino acids. Here the CDR3 reads CSVEAGTSGGREQFF. The CDR3 DNA reads as TGCAGCGTTGAAGCCGGGACTAGCGGGGGACGTGAGCAGTTCTTC.

V and J are TRBV5-6 and TRBJ2-1; 9 nucleotides line up with TRBD1. V lost 5 bases and J lost 7; bases outside the gene matches: 10. The CDR3 spans 15 residues. CDR1 and CDR2 (germline): SGHDT, YYEEEE. Written as DNA, the CDR3 is TGTGCCAGCAGATACGGGACAGGGATGTTGAATGAGCAGTTCTTC. Its protein product is CASRYGTGMLNEQFF.

The chain recombines TRBV9 with TRBJ2-7, with 9 nucleotides matching TRBD1. This CDR3 is 14 amino acids long. Losses at the gene ends were 3 bases for V and 6 bases for J; bases not matched to a gene: 7. Germline CDR1 SGDLS, CDR2 YYNGEE. CDR3 sequence: CASSEGTGTREQYF. CDR3 DNA: TGTGCCAGCAGCGAGGGGACAGGGACGCGCGAGCAGTACTTC.

V usage is TRBV4-2 and J usage is TRBJ2-5; weak D call: TRBD1 (5 bases). The germline V gene has CDR1 LGHNA and CDR2 YNFKEQ. The CDR3 has 15 amino acids. Trimming stripped 1 base from V and 4 bases from J, with 13 bases between. CDR3 in DNA: TGTGCCAGCAGCCAAGCTGAACTAAGGGGAGAGACCCAGTACTTC. Translating gives CASSQAELRGETQYF.

This clone has only one observation. The J gene is TRBJ2-7, the V gene TRBV5-1, with D unresolved. The V and J ends lost 1 base and 6 bases respectively, with 11 bases between them. This CDR3 has 13 residues. CDR1 SGHRS and CDR2 YFSETQ come from the germline V gene. CDR3 residues: CASSLQQRTEQYF. In nucleotides, the CDR3 is TGCGCCAGCAGCTTGCAGCAGAGGACCGAGCAGTACTTC. The whole variable domain, remainder taken from reference TRBV5-1 and TRBJ2-7, is KAGVTQTPRYLIKTRGQQVTLSCSPISGHRSVSWYQQTPGQGLQFLFEYFSETQRNKGNFPGRFSGRQFSNSRSEMNVSTLELGDSALYLCASSLQQRTEQYFGPGTRLTVT.

In DNA form, the CDR3 reads TGCGCCAGCAGCTTTGGCGGGAGCTCGGACAATGAGCAGTTCTTC. Translated, it gives CASSFGGSSDNEQFF. This rearrangement joins TRBV5-1 to TRBJ2-1, with TRBD2 matching over 7 bases. Germline lookup yields CDR1 SGHRS and CDR2 YFSETQ. The ends lost 2 bases at V and 5 bases at J; junction bases unmatched: 7. There are 15 residues in the CDR3. Filled out from reference TRBV5-1 and TRBJ2-1, the complete variable domain reads KAGVTQTPRYLIKTRGQQVTLSCSPISGHRSVSWYQQTPGQGLQFLFEYFSETQRNKGNFPGRFSGRQFSNSRSEMNVSTLELGDSALYLCASSFGGSSDNEQFFGPGTRLTVL.

The V call is TRBV18, the J call TRBJ2-7; 11 positions agree with TRBD2. There are 15 residues in the CDR3. Per the germline V gene, CDR1 is KGHSH and CDR2 is LQKENI. After removal of 2 bases from V and 7 bases from J, the junction contained 7 bases not matched to a gene. CDR3 amino acids: CASSPGSGRDQEQYF. As DNA, the CDR3 is TGTGCCAGCTCACCAGGTAGCGGGAGGGATCAAGAGCAGTACTTC. Variable domain in full (rest from reference TRBV18 and TRBJ2-7): NAGVMQNPRHLVRRRGQEARLRCSPMKGHSHVYWYRQLPEEGLKFMVYLQKENIIDESGMPKERFSAEFPKEGPSILRIQQVVRGDSAAYFCASSPGSGRDQEQYFGPGTRLTVT.

CDR3 sequence (DNA): TGTGCCAGCAGCGGCGACGTATACAATGAGCAGTTCTTC. This encodes CASSGDVYNEQFF. The J gene is TRBJ2-1, the V gene TRBV9; D is ambiguous. Trimming left V 3 bases short and J 4 bases short, with 8 bases between. In germline, CDR1 is SGDLS, CDR2 YYNGEE. This CDR3 comprises 13 residues.

Here the CDR3 reads CASSPGTAQETQYF. The CDR3 DNA reads as TGTGCCAGCAGCCCAGGGACAGCCCAAGAGACCCAGTACTTC. The J gene is TRBJ2-5, the V gene TRBV7-9; 7 bases are a match to TRBD1. CDR1 and CDR2 from the germline V gene are SEHNR and FQNEAQ (reference sequence). The CDR3 loop spans 14 amino acids. Trimming took 5 bases from V and 1 from J; bases not matched to a gene: 4. The whole variable domain, remainder taken from reference TRBV7-9 and TRBJ2-5, is DTGVSQNPRHKITKRGQNVTFRCDPISEHNRLYWYRQTLGQGPEFLTYFQNEAQLEKSRLLSDRFSAERPKGSFSTLEIQRTEQGDSAMYLCASSPGTAQETQYFGPGTRLLVL.

The CDR3 protein is CASSLMSQGAKNIQYF. DNA for the CDR3: TGTGCCAGCAGCTTAATGTCCCAGGGGGCCAAAAACATTCAGTACTTC. The chain uses TRBV7-2 and TRBJ2-4, with D possibly being TRBD1 (6 bases). The germline V and J ends were trimmed by 2 bases and 1 base, with 12 bases remaining between them. The CDR3 is 16 residues long. Germline-derived CDR1 and CDR2 are SGHTA and FQGNSA.

The rearrangement joins TRBV5-1 to TRBJ2-4; D gene ambiguous. V was clipped by 0 bases and J by 3 bases, with 10 bases between them. CDR1 and CDR2 from the germline V gene are SGHRS and YFSETQ. The CDR3 is made up of 15 amino acids. CDR3 sequence: CASSLEPLVKNIQYF. DNA for the CDR3: TGCGCCAGCAGCTTGGAGCCCCTGGTCAAAAACATTCAGTACTTC.

The chain employs TRBV7-9 and TRBJ2-7, with D tentatively TRBD1 (6 bases). Germline CDR1 is SEHNR and CDR2 is FQNEAQ (reference sequence). Trimming removed 4 bases from V and 2 bases from J, with 9 bases in between. The CDR3 covers 13 residues. This CDR3 is CASSSGQTYEQYF. The CDR3 bases are TGTGCCAGCAGCTCGGGACAAACCTACGAGCAGTACTTC.

This clone has a handful of counts. The rearrangement uses TRBV28 and TRBJ1-2; 10 positions agree with TRBD1. The V and J ends lost 5 bases and 4 bases, in that order; junction bases with no gene match: 7. Germline CDR1 is MDHEN and CDR2 is SYDVKM. The CDR3 is made up of 15 amino acids. CDR3 bases: TGTGCCAGCAGTCTCCTGGGACAGGGGAGCTATGGCTACACCTTC. Its protein product is CASSLLGQGSYGYTF.

This clone was detected a few times. The chain couples TRBV5-1 to TRBJ1-1, with TRBD1 matching over 9 bases. CDR3 length equals 15 residues. The germline CDR1 and CDR2 sequences are SGHRS and YFSETQ. V shed 0 bases, J shed 1 base, and the junction held 1 base outside the gene matches. CDR3 in DNA: TGCGCCAGCAGCTTGGCGGGACAGGGGAACACTGAAGCTTTCTTT. Amino acids: CASSLAGQGNTEAFF. The full variable domain, completed using reference TRBV5-1 and TRBJ1-1, is KAGVTQTPRYLIKTRGQQVTLSCSPISGHRSVSWYQQTPGQGLQFLFEYFSETQRNKGNFPGRFSGRQFSNSRSEMNVSTLELGDSALYLCASSLAGQGNTEAFFGQGTRLTVV.

This sequence joins TRBV14 and TRBJ1-1; a weak D match, TRBD1 (5 bases). Germline V lookup: CDR1 SGHDN, CDR2 FVKESK. This CDR3 has 13 residues. The V end lost 6 bases, the J end lost 6 bases, and 14 bases lay between the germline ends. The CDR3 loop is CASSRGGLAEAFF. The CDR3 region has the DNA TGTGCCAGCAGTCGGGGGGGGTTGGCTGAAGCTTTCTTT.

The chain uses TRBV5-6 and TRBJ1-2, with no clear D. The germline V and J ends were trimmed by 4 bases and 2 bases, with 12 bases remaining between them. Germline V gene sequence: CDR1 SGHDT, CDR2 YYEEEE. The CDR3 loop spans 14 amino acids. CDR3 nucleotide sequence: TGTGCCAGCAGCGCCCGGACGGGAAACTATGGCTACACCTTC. Protein sequence: CASSARTGNYGYTF. The full variable domain, completed using reference TRBV5-6 and TRBJ1-2, is DAGVTQSPTHLIKTRGQQVTLRCSPKSGHDTVSWYQQALGQGPQFIFQYYEEEERQRGNFPDRFSGHQFPNYSSELNVNALLLGDSALYLCASSARTGNYGYTFGSGTRLTVV.

This clone showed up just a few times. The chain is built from TRBV18 and TRBJ1-1; D not certain. This CDR3 comprises 14 residues. Deletions cut 2 bases from V and 1 base from J, with 8 bases between. The germline CDR1 and CDR2 sequences are KGHSH and LQKENI. The CDR3 spells CASSPAAGNTEAFF. The CDR3 region has the DNA TGTGCCAGCTCACCAGCGGCGGGGAACACTGAAGCTTTCTTT.

The chain links TRBV6-5 to TRBJ1-2; D remains ambiguous. The length of the CDR3 is 15 residues. V was shortened by 6 bases and J by 4 bases, with 18 bases between the two germline ends. Germline values: CDR1 MNHEY, CDR2 SVGAGI. CDR3 sequence (DNA): TGTGCCAGCAGCCAACATGAGGCGACGGGCTATGGCTACACCTTC. Translated: CASSQHEATGYGYTF.

The rearrangement links TRBV27 to TRBJ2-7; weak D call: TRBD2 (5 bases). CDR1 MNHEY and CDR2 SMNVEV come from the germline V gene (reference sequence). The CDR3 has 11 amino acids. Between the trimmed V and J ends, which lost 4 bases and 9 bases, there was a span of 10 bases. DNA of the CDR3: TGTGCCAGCAGTTATGGGAGTGTGCAGTACTTC. Protein sequence: CASSYGSVQYF.

The gene calls are TRBV30 and TRBJ1-1; no clear D. Trimming shortened V by 4 bases and J by 8 bases, and 20 bases separated the two germline ends. Germline assignment: CDR1 GTSNPN and CDR2 SVGIG (reference sequence). The CDR3 consists of 14 residues. The CDR3 DNA reads as TGTGCCTGGAACCTCCAGGTTTTTTTCTCCGAAGCTTTCTTT. It is translated as CAWNLQVFFSEAFF.

The genes are TRBV5-1 and TRBJ1-3, with 7 bases that match TRBD1. This CDR3 has 16 amino acids. The trim removed 4 bases at V and 0 bases at J, leaving 7 bases unmatched. Per the germline V gene, CDR1 is SGHRS and CDR2 is YFSETQ. The CDR3 protein is CASSPRTGGSGNTIYF. The CDR3 nucleotides are TGCGCCAGCAGCCCAAGGACAGGCGGCTCTGGAAACACCATATATTTT.

This clone was picked up a small number of times. V is TRBV2 and J is TRBJ1-4; unclear D gene. V shed 5 bases and J shed 7 bases, with 11 bases lying between them. The CDR3 is 13 amino acids. Germline V lookup: CDR1 SNHLY, CDR2 FYNNEI. The CDR3: CASSSQELEKLFF. CDR3 nucleotides: TGTGCCAGCAGTTCCCAGGAGCTTGAAAAACTGTTTTTT.

The rearrangement joins TRBV7-3 to TRBJ1-2; 7 bases map to TRBD1. This CDR3 contains 14 residues. Germline CDR1 and CDR2: SGHTA and FQGTGA. J lost 4 bases, V lost 3 bases, and 5 bases had no gene match. The CDR3 sequence: CASSLGHRGYGYTF. CDR3 DNA: TGTGCCAGCAGCTTGGGACACAGGGGCTATGGCTACACCTTC.

By frequency in the sample, this clone is large. The gene calls are TRBV7-2 and TRBJ1-6; D gene ambiguous. The V gene lost 4 bases and the J gene lost 7 bases, with 14 bases spanning the gap. Looked up from germline, CDR1 is SGHTA and CDR2 is FQGNSA. This CDR3 region has 15 residues. Here the CDR3 reads CASSSRSTGNSPLHF. The CDR3 coding sequence is TGTGCCAGCAGCTCCCGCTCTACCGGGAATTCACCCCTCCACTTT. The complete variable domain, with remaining parts taken from reference TRBV7-2 and TRBJ1-6, reads GAGVSQSPSNKVTEKGKDVELRCDPISGHTALYWYRQSLGQGLEFLIYFQGNSAPDKSGLPSDRFSAERTGGSVSTLTIQRTQQEDSAVYLCASSSRSTGNSPLHFGNGTRLTVT.

This clone is large by share. The CDR3 is CASSPIAGGLSYNEQFF. The DNA of the CDR3 is TGTGCCAGCAGCCCGATAGCGGGAGGGCTGAGTTACAATGAGCAGTTCTTC. The V gene is TRBV11-2, the J gene TRBJ2-1, with 11 bases fitting TRBD2. The CDR3 has 17 amino acids. The germline CDR1 and CDR2 sequences are SGHAT and FQNNGV. Losses at the gene ends were 5 bases for V and 4 bases for J; bases not matched to a gene: 10.

For the CDR3, the DNA is TGTGCCAGCTCACCACGGATTTATTCACCCCTCCACTTT. Its protein is CASSPRIYSPLHF. The chain links TRBV18 to TRBJ1-6; unclear D gene. CDR3 length: 13 residues. Per germline, CDR1 KGHSH and CDR2 LQKENI. The V gene lost 1 base and the J gene lost 8 bases, with 6 bases spanning the gap.

The rearrangement uses TRBV6-5 and TRBJ1-2; tentatively, D is TRBD1 (5 bases). Germline V lookup: CDR1 MNHEY, CDR2 SVGAGI. V was cut by 0 bases and J by 4 bases, with 9 bases left in between. CDR3 length equals 14 residues. The CDR3 sequence is CASSYSGGTYGYTF. In DNA, the CDR3 is TGTGCCAGCAGTTACTCAGGAGGGACCTATGGCTACACCTTC.

The V and J genes are TRBV27 and TRBJ1-2, with 12 bases lining up with TRBD1. Per germline, CDR1 MNHEY and CDR2 SMNVEV (reference sequence). This CDR3 is 15 amino acids long. Trimming at V came to 3 bases and at J to 3 bases, leaving 2 bases not matched to a gene. Here the CDR3 reads CASSLGTGGYYGYTF. Written as DNA, the CDR3 is TGTGCCAGCAGTTTGGGGACAGGGGGCTACTATGGCTACACCTTC.